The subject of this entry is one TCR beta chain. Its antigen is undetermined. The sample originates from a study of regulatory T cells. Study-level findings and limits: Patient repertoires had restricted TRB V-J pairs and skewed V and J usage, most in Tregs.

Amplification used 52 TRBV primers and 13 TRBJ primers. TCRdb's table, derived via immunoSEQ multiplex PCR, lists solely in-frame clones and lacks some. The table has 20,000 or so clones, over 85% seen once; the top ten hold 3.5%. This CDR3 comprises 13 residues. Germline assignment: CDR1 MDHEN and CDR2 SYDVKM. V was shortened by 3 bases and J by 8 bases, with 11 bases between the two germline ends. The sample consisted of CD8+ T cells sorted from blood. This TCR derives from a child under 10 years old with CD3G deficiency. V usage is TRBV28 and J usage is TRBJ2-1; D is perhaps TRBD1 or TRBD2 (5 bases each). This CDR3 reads CASSLARGHEQFF. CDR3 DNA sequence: TGTGCCAGCAGTTTGGCTCGGGGCCATGAGCAGTTCTTC.